This T cell receptor (beta chain) appears in the sequencing data of a study of blood T cell repertoires in COVID-19 (dated by TCRdb to the early 2020s). Concerning the study at large: The collaborator samples originated in the United States, Italy and Spain and spanned the acute and convalescent phases of COVID-19. The material from the prospective study consisted of cDNA or gDNA derived from T cells, B-cell-depleted T cells, or PBMCs. The dataset comprised deeply sampled blood TCRbeta repertoires from subjects exposed to, actively infected with, or recovered from COVID-19. Where available, HLA class I and class II types were obtained from metadata supplied by the sample provider rather than from assay-based typing. The repertoires were made available in a free public database intended to serve as a resource for research on the immune response to SARS-CoV-2. A de-identified subject ID, COVID-19 status, age in years and sex were almost always included in the sample metadata. Samples came from the ongoing ImmuneRACE study (first 160 participants) plus 1,254 subjects from 6 global collaborators. The investigation overall reported the following: Clinical and demographic metadata were provided uncurated, with the amount varying by source and participant.

The CDR3 numbers 15 residues from cysteine through phenylalanine. Just CDR3 DNA is preserved here, 45 bases in frame from base 1. CDR1 SGHRS and CDR2 YFSETQ are derived from the germline V gene. The trim is 4 bases for V and 4 bases for J, with a gap of 15 bases between the germline ends. One collaborating source in Seattle enrolled patients while the patients were actively infected and followed the patients over time throughout the course of disease. Each collaborating institution followed its own protocols to collect whole blood in K2EDTA tubes. For TCRbeta analysis, collaborators shipped samples in one of three forms: frozen whole blood, isolated PBMCs, or DNA extracted from either of those sample types. The immunoSEQ Assay, a bias-controlled multiplex PCR, was used to amplify TCRbeta CDR3 regions from genomic DNA. The study's own analysis went as follows. The number of nucleated cells in each sample was estimated by amplification of reference gene primers within the assay. To quantify the absolute abundance of each unique TCRbeta CDR3 rearrangement, sequence reads were collapsed and filtered. Productive Simpson clonality was computed per sample as the square root of Simpson's diversity index over productive rearrangements. TCRdb retrieved this table from immuneACCESS and kept in-frame rearrangements only. Not all clones are present; in checked studies, unresolved V genes account for under half, and no reason is known for the remainder. That table furnishes V, J and clone size, whereas the DNA furnished D and trimming. The sample yields fewer than 300,000 clones; approximately 87% were counted once. The ten largest clones capture approximately 12% of the sample.

This clone was recorded once. Its antigen specificity is not known. The input lacks base qualities; no much larger clone sits a single base away. This chain is built from TRBV5-1 and TRBJ2-1, with TRBD1 perhaps the D gene, on 7 matching bases. The source of this sequence is a woman in her thirties with COVID-19, enrolled during active disease. The sample comprised peripheral blood. The encoded CDR3 is CASSTEGALYNEQFF. The bases read TGCGCCAGCAGCACGGAGGGGGCATTGTACAATGAGCAGTTCTTC.